This TCR beta chain appears in the sequencing data of a study of blood T cell repertoires in COVID-19 (dated by TCRdb to between 2020 and 2021). Background on the whole study: Samples covering the acute and convalescent phases of COVID-19 were provided by collaborators in the United States, Italy and Spain. Subjects who had been exposed to COVID-19, were actively infected with it, or had recovered from it provided the deeply sampled blood TCRbeta repertoires that made up the dataset. Where available, HLA class I and class II types were taken from metadata supplied by the sample provider and were not determined by assay-based typing. Samples came from the ongoing ImmuneRACE study (first 160 participants) plus 1,254 subjects from 6 global collaborators. The prospective study material was composed of cDNA or gDNA derived from T cells, B-cell-depleted T cells, or PBMCs. The repertoires were released in a freely available public database intended as a resource for research on the immune response to SARS-CoV-2. The sample metadata nearly always contained a de-identified subject ID, COVID-19 status, age in years and sex. On the study overall, not on this receptor specifically: The quantity of clinical and demographic metadata differed by source and by participant and was supplied without curation.

Each collaborating institution followed its own protocols to collect whole blood in K2EDTA tubes. For TCRbeta analysis, collaborators shipped samples in one of three forms: frozen whole blood, isolated PBMCs, or DNA extracted from either of those sample types. The immunoSEQ Assay, a bias-controlled multiplex PCR, was used to amplify TCRbeta CDR3 regions from genomic DNA. Regarding the original processing steps: Nucleated cell counts per sample were estimated from amplification of reference gene primers within the assay. Sequence reads were collapsed and filtered to measure the absolute abundance of every unique TCRbeta CDR3 rearrangement. For each sample, productive Simpson clonality was calculated as the square root of Simpson's diversity index across productive rearrangements. The source is immuneACCESS, and TCRdb retained only in-frame sequences with V and J called. Part of the clones is not carried over; for the studies checked, unresolved V genes explain less than half of this, and the remainder is unexplained. That table furnishes V, J and clone size, whereas the DNA furnished D and trimming. The sample has approximately 41,000 clones on record, roughly four fifths of them singletons. In total, the top ten clones hold around 40% of the sample.

Of note for this clone: Its specific antigen is unknown. Base quality data are lacking; no much larger clone is found one base away.

V is shortened by 0 bases, J by 3 bases, and the region joining them spans 8 bases. CDR1 and CDR2 (LGHDT, YNNKEL) derive from the germline V gene (reference sequence). Its CDR3 holds 14 amino acids, cysteine through phenylalanine. Of the read, only the CDR3 DNA is kept; its 42 bases are in frame from base 1. This chain is built from TRBV3-1 (or the pseudogene TRBV3-2) and TRBJ1-2; a confident D gene designation cannot be given. The TCR sequence derives from a woman aged 80 or older with acute or convalescent COVID-19. Sequencing input: peripheral blood. CDR3 protein: CASSQEQPYYGYTF. The DNA sequence is given as TGTGCCAGCAGCCAAGAACAGCCTTACTATGGCTACACCTTC.